The 2 T cell receptor beta chains below come from one sample, sequenced in a study of control samples from healthy donors and cancer patients. Sequenced by immunoSEQ multiplex PCR; TCRdb stores in-frame clones only, minus some. The table lists some 120,000 clones, about 92% of them singletons. Sequenced input: PBMCs. The receptors stem from an elderly man with head and neck cancer.

This rearrangement joins TRBV4-1 to TRBJ2-1; possibly TRBD2 for D (6 bases). V was shortened by 0 bases and J by 5 bases, with 20 bases between the two germline ends. Germline V gene data show CDR1 as MGHRA and CDR2 as YSYEKL. CDR3 length equals 18 residues. The CDR3 coding sequence is TGCGCCAGCAGCCAAGATGCCCGGGGCTTCCTAGCGAACAATGAGCAGTTCTTC. Amino acid sequence: CASSQDARGFLANNEQFF.

The V gene is TRBV9, the J gene TRBJ1-1; 11 bases map to TRBD1. The CDR3 totals 15 residues. Germline CDR1 reads SGDLS; CDR2 reads YYNGEE. The J segment lost 3 bases and the V segment lost 0 bases, leaving 1 base of the junction unmatched. This CDR3 is CASSVGDRGYTEAFF. The CDR3 region has the DNA TGTGCCAGCAGCGTAGGGGACAGGGGGTACACTGAAGCTTTCTTT.